This T cell receptor beta chain was observed in a study of persistence of HIV-infected CD4 T cells. Study-level background: A median of around 8 years of suppressive ART preceded sampling. The study's findings and limits: Within sorted populations, more oligoclonal TCRs accompanied more oligoclonal proviruses.

About this clone: The antigen remains undetermined.

Cells were stimulated nonspecifically with anti-CD3/anti-CD28 magnetic beads. CD4+ T cells upregulating both CD40 ligand and CD69 were sorted as responding cells. Donors were HIV-1-infected adults who began suppressive ART during chronic infection. Plasma HIV-1 RNA stayed below 50 copies/mL for at least 4 years. The libraries were made with immunoSEQ version 4 in survey mode. The method was immunoSEQ multiplex PCR; TCRdb's version includes in-frame clones alone and lacks a portion of them. The repertoire holds about 45,000 clones, with less than 90% as singletons. The origin of this receptor is an adult woman with HIV who was CMV-seropositive. The sequenced sample was CD4+ T cells sorted from PBMCs after approximately 18-hour stimulation, obtained from a patient who received antiretroviral therapy.

The CDR3 nucleotides read TGTGCCAGCAGCTTAGGAGGTTTCACCCCAGAGCAGTACTTC. Encoded protein: CASSLGGFTPEQYF. The chain couples TRBV7-3 to TRBJ2-7; D possibly corresponds to TRBD2 (5 bases). Trimming shortened V by 2 bases and J by 7 bases, and 15 bases separated the two germline ends. Germline V CDR1 and CDR2: SGHTA, FQGTGA. The CDR3 has 14 amino acids. The complete variable domain, with remaining parts taken from reference TRBV7-3 and TRBJ2-7, reads GAGVSQTPSNKVTEKGKYVELRCDPISGHTALYWYRQSLGQGPEFLIYFQGTGAADDSGLPNDRFFAVRPEGSVSTLKIQRTERGDSAVYLCASSLGGFTPEQYFGPGTRLTVT.